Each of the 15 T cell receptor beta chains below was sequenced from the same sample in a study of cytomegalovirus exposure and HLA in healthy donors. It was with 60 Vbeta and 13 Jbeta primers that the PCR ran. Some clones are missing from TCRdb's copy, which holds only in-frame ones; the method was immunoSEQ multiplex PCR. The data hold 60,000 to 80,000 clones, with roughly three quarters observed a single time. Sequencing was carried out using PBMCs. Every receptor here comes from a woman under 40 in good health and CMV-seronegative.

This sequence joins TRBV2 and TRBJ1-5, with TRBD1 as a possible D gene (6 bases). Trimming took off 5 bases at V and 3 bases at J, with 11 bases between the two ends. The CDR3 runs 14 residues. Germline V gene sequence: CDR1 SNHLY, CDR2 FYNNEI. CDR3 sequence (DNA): TGTGCCAGCAGTCCCAGGGGTAACAATCAGCCCCAGCATTTT. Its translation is CASSPRGNNQPQHF.

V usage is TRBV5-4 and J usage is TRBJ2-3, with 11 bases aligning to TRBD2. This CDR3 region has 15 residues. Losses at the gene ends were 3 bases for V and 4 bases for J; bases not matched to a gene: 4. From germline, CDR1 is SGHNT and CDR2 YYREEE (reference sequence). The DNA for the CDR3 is TGTGCCAGCAGCTCACTAGCGGGGGCTGCAGATACGCAGTATTTT. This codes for CASSSLAGAADTQYF.

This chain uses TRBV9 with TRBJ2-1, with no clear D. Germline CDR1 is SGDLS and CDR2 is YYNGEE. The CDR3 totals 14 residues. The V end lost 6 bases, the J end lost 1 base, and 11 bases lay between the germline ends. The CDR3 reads CASNAGESYNEQFF. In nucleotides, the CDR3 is TGTGCCAGCAATGCTGGTGAGTCCTACAATGAGCAGTTCTTC.

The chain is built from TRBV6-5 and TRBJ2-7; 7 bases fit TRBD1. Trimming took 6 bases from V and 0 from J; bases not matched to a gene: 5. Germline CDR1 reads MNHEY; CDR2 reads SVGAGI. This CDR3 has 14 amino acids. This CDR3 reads CASSLTGLSYEQYF. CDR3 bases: TGTGCCAGCAGCCTGACAGGGCTCTCCTACGAGCAGTACTTC.

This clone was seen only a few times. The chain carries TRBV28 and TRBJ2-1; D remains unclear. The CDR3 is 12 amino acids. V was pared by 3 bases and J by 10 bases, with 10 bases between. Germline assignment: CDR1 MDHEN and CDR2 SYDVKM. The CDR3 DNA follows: TGTGCCAGCAGTTTTCTAGGTCGGGAGCAGTTCTTC. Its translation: CASSFLGREQFF.

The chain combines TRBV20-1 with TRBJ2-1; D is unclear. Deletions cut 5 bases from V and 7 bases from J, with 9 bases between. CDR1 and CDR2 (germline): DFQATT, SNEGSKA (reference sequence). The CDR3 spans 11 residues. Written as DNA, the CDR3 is TGCAGTGCTCGAACGCAGAATGAGCAGTTCTTC. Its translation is CSARTQNEQFF.

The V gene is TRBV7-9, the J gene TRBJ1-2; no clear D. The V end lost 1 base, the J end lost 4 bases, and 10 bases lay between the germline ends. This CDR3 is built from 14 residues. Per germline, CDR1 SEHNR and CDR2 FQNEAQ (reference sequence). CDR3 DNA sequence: TGTGCCAGCAGCTTAGTAAACAGCCTCTATGGCTACACCTTC. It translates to CASSLVNSLYGYTF.

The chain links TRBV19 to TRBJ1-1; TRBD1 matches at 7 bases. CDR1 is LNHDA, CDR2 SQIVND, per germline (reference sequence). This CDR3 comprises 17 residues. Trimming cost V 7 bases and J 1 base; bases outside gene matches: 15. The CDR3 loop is CASTLYGTAGGNTEAFF. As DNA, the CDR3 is TGTGCCAGTACCTTATACGGGACAGCGGGGGGGAACACTGAAGCTTTCTTT.

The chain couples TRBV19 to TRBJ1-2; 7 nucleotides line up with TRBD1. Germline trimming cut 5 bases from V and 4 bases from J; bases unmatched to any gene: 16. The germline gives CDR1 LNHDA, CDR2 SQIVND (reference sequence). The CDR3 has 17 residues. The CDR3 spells CASSSATDRVDGYGYTF. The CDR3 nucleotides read TGTGCCAGTAGTTCGGCGACTGACAGGGTGGACGGCTATGGCTACACCTTC.

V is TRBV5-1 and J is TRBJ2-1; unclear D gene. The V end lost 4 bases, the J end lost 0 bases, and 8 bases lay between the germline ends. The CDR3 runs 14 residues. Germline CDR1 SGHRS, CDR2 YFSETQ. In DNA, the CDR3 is TGCGCCAGCAGCCCCCCGAGCTCCTACAATGAGCAGTTCTTC. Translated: CASSPPSSYNEQFF.

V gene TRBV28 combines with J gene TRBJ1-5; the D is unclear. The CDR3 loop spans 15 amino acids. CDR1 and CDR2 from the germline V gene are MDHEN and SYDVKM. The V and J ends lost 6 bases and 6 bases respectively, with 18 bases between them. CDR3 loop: CASSHTSSPFQPQHF. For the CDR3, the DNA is TGTGCCAGCAGCCATACTTCGTCCCCTTTTCAGCCCCAGCATTTT.

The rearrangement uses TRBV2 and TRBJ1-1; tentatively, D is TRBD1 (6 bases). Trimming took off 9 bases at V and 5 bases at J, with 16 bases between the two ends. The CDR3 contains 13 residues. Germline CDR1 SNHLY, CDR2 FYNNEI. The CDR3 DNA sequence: TGTGCCAGTGCAAGGGGGTTTGGGACTGAAGCTTTCTTT. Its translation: CASARGFGTEAFF.

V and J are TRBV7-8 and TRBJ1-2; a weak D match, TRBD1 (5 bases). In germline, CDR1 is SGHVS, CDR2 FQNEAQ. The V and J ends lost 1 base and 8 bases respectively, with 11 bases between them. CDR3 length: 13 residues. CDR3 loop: CASSLEGWGGYTF. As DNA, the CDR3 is TGTGCCAGCAGCTTAGAGGGTTGGGGCGGCTACACCTTC.

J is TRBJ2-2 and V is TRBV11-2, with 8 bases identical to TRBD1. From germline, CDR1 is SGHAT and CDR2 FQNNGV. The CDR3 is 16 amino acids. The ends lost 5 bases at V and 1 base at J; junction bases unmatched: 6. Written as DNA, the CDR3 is TGTGCCAGCAGCCCTACCGGGACAGGGAACACCGGGGAGCTGTTTTTT. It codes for CASSPTGTGNTGELFF.

CDR3 coding DNA: TGTGCCAGCAGCTTAGTTCCCGGGTTCTCCTACAATGAGCAGTTCTTC. Amino acids: CASSLVPGFSYNEQFF. The rearrangement links TRBV11-2 to TRBJ2-1; D is uncertain. V was cut by 1 base and J by 0 bases, with 10 bases left in between. The CDR3 loop spans 16 amino acids. The germline CDR1 and CDR2 sequences are SGHAT and FQNNGV.